This passage covers 5 T cell receptor beta chains from one sample sequenced in a study of shared clonotypes between healthy human individuals. Method: immunoSEQ multiplex PCR; TCRdb's copy keeps in-frame clones and lacks some. The sample has under 1,100,000 clones; 75% to 85% are singletons. The sample was memory CD4+ T cells from PBMCs. Subset denoted: CD45RA-negative fraction. The receptor set was obtained from a man younger than 35 in good health. Some clones in this sample may be carry-over from other donors' samples.

Points on this clone: In the same sample, other DNA sequences code for this CDR3. The gene calls are TRBV29-1 and TRBJ1-1; TRBD1 matches at 8 bases. The V segment lost 7 bases and the J segment 4 bases; nucleotides outside the gene matches: 2. The CDR3 runs to 11 residues. Germline values: CDR1 SQVTM, CDR2 ANQGSEA. CDR3: CSADRGTEAFF. The CDR3, as DNA: TGCAGCGCTGACAGGGGCACTGAAGCTTTCTTT.

Turning to this clone: Other DNA sequences in this sample translate to the same CDR3. The chain recombines TRBV30 with TRBJ1-5; D is unclear. Germline V lookup: CDR1 GTSNPN, CDR2 SVGIG (reference sequence). The CDR3 sequence is 14 residues long. With 0 bases removed from V and 4 bases from J, the gap between germline ends came to 10 bases. CDR3: CAWSVLSRNQPQHF. In DNA, the CDR3 is TGTGCCTGGAGTGTACTGTCCAGAAATCAGCCCCAGCATTTT.

The rearrangement links TRBV27 to TRBJ2-7, with a tentative D call TRBD2 (5 bases). Trimming took 4 bases from V and 2 from J, leaving 9 bases between them. Germline loops: CDR1 MNHEY, CDR2 SMNVEV (reference sequence). The CDR3 totals 13 residues. CDR3 nucleotide sequence: TGTGCCAGCAGTTATACTAGGGCCTACGAGCAGTACTTC. The encoded protein is CASSYTRAYEQYF.

On this clone itself: An end of the junction differs from the germline gene, which may be a read error. The V gene is TRBV30, the J gene TRBJ1-6; 7 bases fit TRBD1. CDR1 GTSNPN and CDR2 SVGIG come from the germline V gene (reference sequence). The CDR3 loop spans 14 amino acids. This CDR3 reads CAWSTGTVNSPPHF. CDR3 nucleotide sequence: TGTGCCTGGAGTACCGGGACAGTTAATTCACCCCCCCACTTT.

The CDR3 region is CASSYTPPRRSYEQYF. In DNA, the CDR3 is TGTGCCAGCAGTTACACACCACCAAGGAGGTCCTACGAGCAGTACTTC. This chain connects TRBV6-6 to TRBJ2-7, with D perhaps TRBD2 (5 bases). This CDR3 comprises 16 residues. V was shortened by 2 bases and J by 1 base, with 15 bases between the two germline ends. In germline, CDR1 is MNHNY, CDR2 SVGAGI (reference sequence).